This T cell receptor (beta chain) was observed in a study of T-cell memory formation after mild COVID-19. Broader study findings: Clones which contracted sat mainly in CM and EM if CD4+, and in EMRA if CD8+.

TCRdb reprocessed the 5' RACE reads via MiXCR and lists one record per CDR3 protein. The data contain 300,000 to 400,000 distinct CDR3 sequences, 15% to 20% of them singletons. Germline trimming cut 10 bases from V and 3 bases from J; bases unmatched to any gene: 12. CDR1 SEHNR and CDR2 FQNEAQ come from the germline V gene (reference sequence). This CDR3 has 16 residues. As regards this clonotype: Its target is not known.

The chain carries TRBV7-9 and TRBJ2-2, with 9 nucleotides matching TRBD1. The source of this sequence is a man aged 18 to 29 who had mild COVID-19 (a few samples of this study predate the infection). Cell type and time point are not known. The sample was PBMCs or a T cell subset sorted from them (not recorded which). The CDR3 sequence is CAIPAWGQGDTGELFF. CDR3 bases: TGTGCCATTCCAGCTTGGGGACAGGGCGACACCGGGGAGCTGTTTTTT.